These T cell receptor beta chains were read from a single sample in a study of control samples from healthy donors and cancer patients. The method was immunoSEQ multiplex PCR; TCRdb's version includes in-frame clones alone and lacks a portion of them. This sample has 140,000 to 150,000 clones, with around 92% found just once. The sequencing sample was made of blood. These receptor sequences come from a man aged 30 to 39 in good health. Both conserved end residues are part of each CDR3. The D gene is left open where the match is weak. Part of the rows lack a size; the others show once, few, many or a class for expanded clones.

j_call v_call clone_size d_call cdr3_nt cdr3_aa
TRBJ1-2 TRBV18 . . TGTGCCAGCTCATACGAGCAATATGGCTACACCTTC CASSYEQYGYTF
TRBJ1-1 TRBV25-1 . . TGTGCCAGCAGTGACAGGAGGAGGACTGAAGCTTTCTTT CASSDRRRTEAFF
TRBJ2-2 TRBV9 . . TGTGCCAGCAGCGTAGGGCCGGCGAACACCGGGGAGCTGTTTTTT CASSVGPANTGELFF
TRBJ2-1 TRBV7-8 . TRBD1 TGTGCCAGCAGCTTAGCGGGGGACAGGGGGTACAATGAGCAGTTCTTC CASSLAGDRGYNEQFF
TRBJ1-6 TRBV7-9 . . TGTGCCAGCAGCTTAGAAGGGACTGTAAATTCACCCCTCCACTTT CASSLEGTVNSPLHF
TRBJ1-2 TRBV4-1 . . TGCGCCAGCAGCCGATACTTTAACTATGGCTACACCTTC CASSRYFNYGYTF
TRBJ2-1 TRBV24-1 . TRBD1 TGTGCCTCTACAGGGACAGGGGACAATGAGCAGTTCTTC CASTGTGDNEQFF
TRBJ2-3 TRBV5-1 few TRBD2 TGCGCCAGCAGCTTTTATCGCTTGCGGGGGATAAGCACAGATACGCAGTATTTT CASSFYRLRGISTDTQYF
TRBJ1-1 TRBV11-2 . . TGTGCCAGCATCGGATACAGGAGCATTGGAACTGAAGCTTTCTTT CASIGYRSIGTEAFF
TRBJ2-3 TRBV21-1 once . TGTGCCAGCAGCTTCCGACTAGCGGGGGGCGAAGATACGCAGTATTTT CASSFRLAGGEDTQYF
TRBJ1-1 TRBV19 . . TGTGCCAGTAGTGCGAGGGCTGAAGCTTTCTTT CASSARAEAFF
TRBJ2-1 TRBV27 . TRBD1 TGTGCCAGCAGTTACGGGACAGCCAGGGATGAGCAGTTCTTC CASSYGTARDEQFF
TRBJ2-1 TRBV5-4 . . TGTGCCAGCAGCTTGGCGGGCGTCTCCTACAATGAGCAGTTCTTC CASSLAGVSYNEQFF
TRBJ2-4 TRBV4-2 . TRBD1 TGTGCCAGCAGCCAGAATCCGGGACAGGGGTCCCAAAACATTCAGTACTTC CASSQNPGQGSQNIQYF
TRBJ2-2 TRBV28 once . TGTGCCAGCAGTTTACCGGACTTGGAGCTGTTTTTT CASSLPDLELFF
TRBJ2-7 TRBV4-2 . TRBD2 TGTGCCAGCAGCCCATTGGCTAGCGGGGTCGGGTACGAGCAGTACTTC CASSPLASGVGYEQYF
TRBJ1-1 TRBV7-3 few TRBD1 TGTGCCAGCTCGGGACAGGGAGGAACTGAAGCTTTCTTT CASSGQGGTEAFF
TRBJ1-2 TRBV29-1 . . TGCAGCGTTGATGGGCAGGGGAGCATCTATGGCTACACCTTC CSVDGQGSIYGYTF
TRBJ1-2 TRBV14 . . TGTGCCAGCAGCCAAGTCCGACCGACCCCCAAAGGAAACTATGGCTACACCTTC CASSQVRPTPKGNYGYTF
TRBJ1-2 TRBV25-1 once TRBD1 TGTGCCAGCAGTGAGGACAGGGGGCTGCAGAAAAACTATGGCTACACCTTC CASSEDRGLQKNYGYTF
TRBJ1-6 TRBV6-5 . . TGTGCCAGCATGGAGGGGCAAAATTCACCCCTCCACTTT CASMEGQNSPLHF
TRBJ2-2 TRBV12-3/TRBV12-4 . . TGTGCCAGCAGCCGACGAAACACCGGGGAGCTGTTTTTT CASSRRNTGELFF
TRBJ1-1 TRBV27 . . TGTGCCAGCAGTTTATCCATGAACACTGAAGCTTTCTTT CASSLSMNTEAFF